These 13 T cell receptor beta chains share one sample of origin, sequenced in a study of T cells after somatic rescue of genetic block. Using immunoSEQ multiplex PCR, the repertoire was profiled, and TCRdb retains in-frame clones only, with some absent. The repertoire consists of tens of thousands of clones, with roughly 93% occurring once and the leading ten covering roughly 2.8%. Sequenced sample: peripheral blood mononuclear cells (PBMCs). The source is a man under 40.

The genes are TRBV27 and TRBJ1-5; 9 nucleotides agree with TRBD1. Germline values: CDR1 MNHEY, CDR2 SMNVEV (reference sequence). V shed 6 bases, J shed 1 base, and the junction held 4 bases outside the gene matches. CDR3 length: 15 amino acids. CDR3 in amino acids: CASRQGAGSNQPQHF. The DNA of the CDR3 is TGTGCCAGCAGACAGGGGGCGGGGAGCAATCAGCCCCAGCATTTT.

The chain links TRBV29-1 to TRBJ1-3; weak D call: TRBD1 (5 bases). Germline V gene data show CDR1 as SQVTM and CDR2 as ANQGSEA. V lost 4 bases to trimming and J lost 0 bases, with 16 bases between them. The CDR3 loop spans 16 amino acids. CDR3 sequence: CSVATLFGTSGNTIYF. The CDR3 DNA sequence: TGCAGCGTTGCGACGCTTTTTGGGACCTCTGGAAACACCATATATTTT.

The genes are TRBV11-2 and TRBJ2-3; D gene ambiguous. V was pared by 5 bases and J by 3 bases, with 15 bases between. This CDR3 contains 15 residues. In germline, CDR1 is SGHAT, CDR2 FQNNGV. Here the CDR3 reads CASSRVNYITDTQYF. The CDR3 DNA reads TGTGCCAGCAGCCGGGTGAACTACATTACAGATACGCAGTATTTT.

CDR3 loop: CASSQQANYNEQFF. The DNA of the CDR3 is TGCGCCAGCAGCCAACAGGCAAACTACAATGAGCAGTTCTTC. This chain joins TRBV4-1 and TRBJ2-1; D gene ambiguous. Looked up from germline, CDR1 is MGHRA and CDR2 is YSYEKL. V was pared by 2 bases and J by 3 bases, with 8 bases between. CDR3 size: 14 residues.

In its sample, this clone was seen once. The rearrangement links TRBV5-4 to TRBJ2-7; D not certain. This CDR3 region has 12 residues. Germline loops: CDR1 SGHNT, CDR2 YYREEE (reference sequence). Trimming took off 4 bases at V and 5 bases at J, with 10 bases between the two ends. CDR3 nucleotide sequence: TGTGCCAGCAGCGATTCGAAAAACGAGCAGTACTTC. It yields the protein CASSDSKNEQYF.

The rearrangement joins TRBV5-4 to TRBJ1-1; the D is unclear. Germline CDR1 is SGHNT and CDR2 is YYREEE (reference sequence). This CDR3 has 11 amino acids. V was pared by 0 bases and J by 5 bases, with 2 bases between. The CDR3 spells CASSLATEAFF. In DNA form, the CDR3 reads TGTGCCAGCAGCTTGGCAACTGAAGCTTTCTTT. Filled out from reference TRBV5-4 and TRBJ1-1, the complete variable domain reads ETGVTQSPTHLIKTRGQQVTLRCSSQSGHNTVSWYQQALGQGPQFIFQYYREEENGRGNFPPRFSGLQFPNYSSELNVNALELDDSALYLCASSLATEAFFGQGTRLTVV.

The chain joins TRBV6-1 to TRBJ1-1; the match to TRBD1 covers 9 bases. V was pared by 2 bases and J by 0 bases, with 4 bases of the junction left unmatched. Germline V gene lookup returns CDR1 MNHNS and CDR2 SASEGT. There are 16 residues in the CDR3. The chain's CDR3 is CASSEYRGRMNTEAFF. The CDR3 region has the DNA TGTGCCAGCAGTGAATACAGGGGGCGAATGAACACTGAAGCTTTCTTT.

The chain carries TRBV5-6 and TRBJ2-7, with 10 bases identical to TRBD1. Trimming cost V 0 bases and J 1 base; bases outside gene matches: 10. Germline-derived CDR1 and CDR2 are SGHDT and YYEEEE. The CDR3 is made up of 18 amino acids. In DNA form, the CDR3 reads TGTGCCAGCAGCTTGGCTTCGGGACAGGGGAGAGGTTCCTACGAGCAGTACTTC. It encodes CASSLASGQGRGSYEQYF. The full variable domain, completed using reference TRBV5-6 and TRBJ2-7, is DAGVTQSPTHLIKTRGQQVTLRCSPKSGHDTVSWYQQALGQGPQFIFQYYEEEERQRGNFPDRFSGHQFPNYSSELNVNALLLGDSALYLCASSLASGQGRGSYEQYFGPGTRLTVT.

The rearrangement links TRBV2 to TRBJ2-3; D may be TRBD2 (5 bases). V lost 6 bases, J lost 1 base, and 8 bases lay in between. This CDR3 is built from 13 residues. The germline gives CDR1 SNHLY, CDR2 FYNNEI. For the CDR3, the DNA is TGTGCCAGCAGGATTAGCGGCACAGATACGCAGTATTTT. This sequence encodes CASRISGTDTQYF.

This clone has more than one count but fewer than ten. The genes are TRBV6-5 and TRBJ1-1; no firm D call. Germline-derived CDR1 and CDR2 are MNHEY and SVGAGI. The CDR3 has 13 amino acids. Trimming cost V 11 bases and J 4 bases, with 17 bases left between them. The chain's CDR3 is CASRNGGSTEAFF. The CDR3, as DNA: TGTGCCTCCAGGAATGGAGGATCCACTGAAGCTTTCTTT.

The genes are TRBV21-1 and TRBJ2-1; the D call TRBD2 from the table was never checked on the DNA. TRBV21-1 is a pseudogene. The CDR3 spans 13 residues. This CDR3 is CASSKWRYNEQFF. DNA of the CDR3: TGTGCCAGCAGCAAATGGAGGTACAATGAGCAGTTCTTC.

The CDR3 here is CASSPRQGKSLSPLHF. For the CDR3, the DNA is TGTGCCAGCAGCCCCCGACAGGGGAAATCCCTTTCACCCCTCCACTTT. This chain uses TRBV28 with TRBJ1-6; 8 positions agree with TRBD1. The CDR3 extends over 16 amino acids. V lost 6 bases and J lost 9; bases outside the gene matches: 13. CDR1 and CDR2 from the germline V gene are MDHEN and SYDVKM.

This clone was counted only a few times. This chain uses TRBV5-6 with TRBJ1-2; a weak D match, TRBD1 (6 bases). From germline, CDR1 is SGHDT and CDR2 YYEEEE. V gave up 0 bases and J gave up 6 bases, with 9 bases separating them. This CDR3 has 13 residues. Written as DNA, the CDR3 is TGTGCCAGCAGCTTGGTACAGGGCGATGGCTACACCTTC. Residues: CASSLVQGDGYTF.